Given below is one T cell receptor beta chain in context. This receptor's antigen is unknown. The record has no base qualities; no much larger clone is one base away. The data stem from a study of technical replicates of blood from a few donors (dated by TCRdb to about 2017). The method behind the library was the immunoSEQ multiplex PCR assay. TCRdb obtained this table from immuneACCESS and retained in-frame rearrangements with V and J assigned. These tables miss some clones; where compared with another copy, unresolved V genes account for less than half of the shortfall, and the remainder is unexplained. The sample table shows 76,000 or so clones, and 91% are seen once. The top ten hold around 0.24% of the sample. For CDR1 and CDR2, the germline V gene (reference sequence) lists SEHNR and FQNEAQ. At the junction V is shortened by 4 bases and J by 13 bases, with 14 bases in between. The CDR3 sequence holds 12 residues, the cysteine and phenylalanine included. CDR3 DNA only is kept here, 36 bases in frame from base 1.

This clonotype was sampled from a human donor in good health. The material sequenced was T cells isolated from PBMCs. In this chain, TRBV7-9 is recombined with TRBJ2-1, with no reliable assignment of the D segment. The base sequence is TGTGCCAGCAGCTCGTCGCCAGTATACCAGTTCTTC. Protein translation: CASSSSPVYQFF.